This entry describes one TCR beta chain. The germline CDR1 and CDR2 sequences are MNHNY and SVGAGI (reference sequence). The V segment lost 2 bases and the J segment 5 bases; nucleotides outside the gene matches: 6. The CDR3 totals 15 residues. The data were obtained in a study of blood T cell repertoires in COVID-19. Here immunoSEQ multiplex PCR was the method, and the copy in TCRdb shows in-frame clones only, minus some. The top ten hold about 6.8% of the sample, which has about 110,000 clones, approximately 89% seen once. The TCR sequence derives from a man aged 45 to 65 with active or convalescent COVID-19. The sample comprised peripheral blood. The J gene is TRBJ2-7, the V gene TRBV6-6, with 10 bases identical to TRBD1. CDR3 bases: TGTGCCAGCAGTTACGTAGACAGGGGGCAAAACGAGCAGTACTTC. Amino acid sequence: CASSYVDRGQNEQYF.